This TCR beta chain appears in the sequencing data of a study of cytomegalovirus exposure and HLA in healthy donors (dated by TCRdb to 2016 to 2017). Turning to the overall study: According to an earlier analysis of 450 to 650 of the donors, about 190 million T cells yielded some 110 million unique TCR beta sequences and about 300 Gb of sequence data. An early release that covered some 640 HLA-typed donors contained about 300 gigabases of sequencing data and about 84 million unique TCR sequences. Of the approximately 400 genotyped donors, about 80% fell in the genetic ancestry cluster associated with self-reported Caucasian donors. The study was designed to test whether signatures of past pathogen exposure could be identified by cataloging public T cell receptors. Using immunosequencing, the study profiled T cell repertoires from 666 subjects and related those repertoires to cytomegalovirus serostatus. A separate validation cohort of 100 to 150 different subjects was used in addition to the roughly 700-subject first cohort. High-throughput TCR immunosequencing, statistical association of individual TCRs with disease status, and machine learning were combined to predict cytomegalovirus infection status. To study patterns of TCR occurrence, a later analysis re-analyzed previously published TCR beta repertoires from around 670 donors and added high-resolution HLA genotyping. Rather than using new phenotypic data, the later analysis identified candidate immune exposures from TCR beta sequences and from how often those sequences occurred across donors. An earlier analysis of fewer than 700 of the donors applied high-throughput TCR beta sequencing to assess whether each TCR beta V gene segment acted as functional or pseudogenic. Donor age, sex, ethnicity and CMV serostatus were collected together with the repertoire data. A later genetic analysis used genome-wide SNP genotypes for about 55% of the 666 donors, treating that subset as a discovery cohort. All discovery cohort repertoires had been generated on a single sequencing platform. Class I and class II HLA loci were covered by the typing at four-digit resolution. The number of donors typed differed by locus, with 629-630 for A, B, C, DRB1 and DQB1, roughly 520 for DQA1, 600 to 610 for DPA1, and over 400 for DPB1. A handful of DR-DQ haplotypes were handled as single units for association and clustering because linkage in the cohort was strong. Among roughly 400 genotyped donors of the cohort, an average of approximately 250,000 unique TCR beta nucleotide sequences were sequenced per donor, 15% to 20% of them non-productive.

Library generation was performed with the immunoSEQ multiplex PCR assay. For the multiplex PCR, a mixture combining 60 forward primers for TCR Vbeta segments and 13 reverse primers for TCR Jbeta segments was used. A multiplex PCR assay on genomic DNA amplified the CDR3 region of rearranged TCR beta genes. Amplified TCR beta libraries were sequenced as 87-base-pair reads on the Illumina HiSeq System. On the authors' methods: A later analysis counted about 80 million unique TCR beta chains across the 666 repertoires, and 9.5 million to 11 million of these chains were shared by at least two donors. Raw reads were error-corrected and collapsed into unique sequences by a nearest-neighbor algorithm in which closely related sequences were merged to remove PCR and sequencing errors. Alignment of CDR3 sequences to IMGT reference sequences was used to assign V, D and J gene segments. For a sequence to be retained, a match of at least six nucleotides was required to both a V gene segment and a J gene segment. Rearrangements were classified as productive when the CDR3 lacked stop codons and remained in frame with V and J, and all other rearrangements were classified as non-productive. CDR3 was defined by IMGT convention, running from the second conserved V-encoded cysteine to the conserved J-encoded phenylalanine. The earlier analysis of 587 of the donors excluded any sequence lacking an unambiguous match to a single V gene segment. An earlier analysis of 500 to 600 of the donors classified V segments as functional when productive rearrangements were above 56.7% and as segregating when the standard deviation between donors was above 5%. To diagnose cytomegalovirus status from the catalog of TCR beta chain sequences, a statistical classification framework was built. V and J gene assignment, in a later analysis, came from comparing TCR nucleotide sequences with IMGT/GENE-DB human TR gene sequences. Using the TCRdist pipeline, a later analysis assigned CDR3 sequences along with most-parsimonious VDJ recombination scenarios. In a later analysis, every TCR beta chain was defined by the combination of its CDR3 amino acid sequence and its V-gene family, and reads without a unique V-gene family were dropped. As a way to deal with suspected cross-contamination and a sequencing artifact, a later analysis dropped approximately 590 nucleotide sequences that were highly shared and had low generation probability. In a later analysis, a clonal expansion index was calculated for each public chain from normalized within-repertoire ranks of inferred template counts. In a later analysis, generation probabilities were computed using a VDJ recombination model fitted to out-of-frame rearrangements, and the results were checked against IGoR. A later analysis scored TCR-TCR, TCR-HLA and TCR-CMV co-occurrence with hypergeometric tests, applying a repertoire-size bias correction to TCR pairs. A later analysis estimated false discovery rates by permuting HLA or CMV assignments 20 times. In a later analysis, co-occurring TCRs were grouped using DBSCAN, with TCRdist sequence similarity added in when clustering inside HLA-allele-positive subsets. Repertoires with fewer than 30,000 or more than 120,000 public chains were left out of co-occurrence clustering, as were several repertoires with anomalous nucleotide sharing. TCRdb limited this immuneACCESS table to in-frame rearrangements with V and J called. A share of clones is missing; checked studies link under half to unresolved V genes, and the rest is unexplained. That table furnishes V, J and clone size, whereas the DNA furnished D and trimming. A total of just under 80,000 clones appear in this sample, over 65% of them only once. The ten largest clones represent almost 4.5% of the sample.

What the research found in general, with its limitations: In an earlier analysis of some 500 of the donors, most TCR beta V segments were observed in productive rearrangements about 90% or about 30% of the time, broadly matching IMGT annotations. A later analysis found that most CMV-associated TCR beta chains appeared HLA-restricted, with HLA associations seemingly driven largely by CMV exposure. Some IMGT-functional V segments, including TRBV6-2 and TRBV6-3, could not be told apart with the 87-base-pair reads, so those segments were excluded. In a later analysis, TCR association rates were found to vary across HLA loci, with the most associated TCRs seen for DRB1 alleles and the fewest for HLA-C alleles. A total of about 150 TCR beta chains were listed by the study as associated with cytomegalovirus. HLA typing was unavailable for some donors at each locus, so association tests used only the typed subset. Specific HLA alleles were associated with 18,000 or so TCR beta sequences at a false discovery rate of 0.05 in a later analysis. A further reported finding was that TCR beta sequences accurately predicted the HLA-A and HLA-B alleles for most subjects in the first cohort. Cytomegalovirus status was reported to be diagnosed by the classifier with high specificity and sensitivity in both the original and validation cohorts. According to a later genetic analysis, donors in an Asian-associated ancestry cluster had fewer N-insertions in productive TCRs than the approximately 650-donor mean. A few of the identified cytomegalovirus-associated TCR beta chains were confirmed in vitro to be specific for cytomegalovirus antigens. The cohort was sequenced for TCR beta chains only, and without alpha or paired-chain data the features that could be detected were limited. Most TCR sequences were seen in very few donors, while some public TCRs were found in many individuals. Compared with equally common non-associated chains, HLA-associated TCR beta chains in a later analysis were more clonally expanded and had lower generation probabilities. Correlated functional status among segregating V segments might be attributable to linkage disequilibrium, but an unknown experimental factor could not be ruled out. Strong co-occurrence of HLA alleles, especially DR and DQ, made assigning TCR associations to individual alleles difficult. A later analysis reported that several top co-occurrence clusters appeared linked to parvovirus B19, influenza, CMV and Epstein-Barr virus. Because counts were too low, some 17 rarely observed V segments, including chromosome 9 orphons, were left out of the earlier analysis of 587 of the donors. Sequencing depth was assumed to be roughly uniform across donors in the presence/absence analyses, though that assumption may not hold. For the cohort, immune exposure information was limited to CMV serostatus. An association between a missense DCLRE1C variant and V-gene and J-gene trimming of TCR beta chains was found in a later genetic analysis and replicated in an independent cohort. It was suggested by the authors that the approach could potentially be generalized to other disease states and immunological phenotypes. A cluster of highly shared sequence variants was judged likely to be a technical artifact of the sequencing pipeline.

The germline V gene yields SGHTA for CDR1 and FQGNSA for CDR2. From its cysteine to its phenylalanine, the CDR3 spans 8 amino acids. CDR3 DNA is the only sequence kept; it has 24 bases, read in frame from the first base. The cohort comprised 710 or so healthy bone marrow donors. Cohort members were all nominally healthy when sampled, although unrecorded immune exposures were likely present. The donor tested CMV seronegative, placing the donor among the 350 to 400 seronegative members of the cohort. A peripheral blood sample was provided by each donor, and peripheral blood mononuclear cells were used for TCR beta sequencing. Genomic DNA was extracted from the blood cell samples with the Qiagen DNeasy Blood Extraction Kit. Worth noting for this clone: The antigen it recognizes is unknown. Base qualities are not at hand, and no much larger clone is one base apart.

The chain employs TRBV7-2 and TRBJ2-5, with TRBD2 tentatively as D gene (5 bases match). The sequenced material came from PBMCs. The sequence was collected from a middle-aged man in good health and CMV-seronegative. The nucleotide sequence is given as TGTGGGAGCGGCACCTCGTACTTC. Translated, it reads CGSGTSYF.